Listed here are 29 T cell receptor beta chains from one sample, sequenced in a study of shared clonotypes between healthy human individuals. Some clones are missing from TCRdb's copy, which holds only in-frame ones; the method was immunoSEQ multiplex PCR. The sample lists roughly 2.6 million clones, just over 90% occurring once. Sequencing was done on a sample of naive CD4+ T cells sorted from blood. Subset indicated: CD45RA+ positively selected. The receptors originated from a man between 18 and 29 years old in good health.

This chain joins TRBV30 and TRBJ2-2, with TRBD1 matching 7 bases. Germline values: CDR1 GTSNPN, CDR2 SVGIG (reference sequence). This CDR3 is built from 11 residues. The ends lost 3 bases at V and 8 bases at J; junction bases unmatched: 0. The CDR3 DNA reads TGTGCCTGGAGGACAGGGGGGGAGCTGTTTTTT. Its protein product is CAWRTGGELFF.

This chain links TRBV9 with TRBJ2-7; D is uncertain. This CDR3 contains 14 residues. Germline V CDR1 and CDR2: SGDLS, YYNGEE. Trimming stripped 2 bases from V and 4 bases from J, with 13 bases between. The CDR3 spells CASSVPQLSYEQYF. CDR3 sequence (DNA): TGTGCCAGCAGCGTCCCGCAACTCTCTTACGAGCAGTACTTC. Supplemented by reference TRBV9 and TRBJ2-7, the full variable domain reads DSGVTQTPKHLITATGQRVTLRCSPRSGDLSVYWYQQSLDQGLQFLIQYYNGEERAKGNILERFSAQQFPDLHSELNLSSLELGDSALYFCASSVPQLSYEQYFGPGTRLTVT.

The chain joins TRBV5-1 to TRBJ1-1; the D is unclear. Germline CDR1 is SGHRS and CDR2 is YFSETQ. The CDR3 runs 14 residues. Trimming removed 8 bases from V and 0 bases from J, with 14 bases in between. This CDR3 is CASKPTTMNTEAFF. As DNA, the CDR3 is TGCGCCAGTAAACCGACGACCATGAACACTGAAGCTTTCTTT.

The J gene is TRBJ1-1, the V gene TRBV7-2; 9 nucleotides align to TRBD1. Germline loops: CDR1 SGHTA, CDR2 FQGNSA. V lost 6 bases and J lost 1; bases outside the gene matches: 3. The CDR3 runs 14 residues. In nucleotides, the CDR3 is TGTGCCAGCAGGCTACAGGGGGCGAACACTGAAGCTTTCTTT. It translates to CASRLQGANTEAFF.

V is TRBV7-2 and J is TRBJ1-1; D remains ambiguous. CDR3 length: 14 amino acids. The V end lost 2 bases, the J end lost 7 bases, and 14 bases lay between the germline ends. The germline V gene has CDR1 SGHTA and CDR2 FQGNSA. CDR3 in DNA: TGTGCCAGCAGCTTAAGAGAGTCGTACCGTGAAGCTTTCTTT. Translating it yields CASSLRESYREAFF.

The chain employs TRBV10-3 and TRBJ2-2; D is undetermined. Germline V CDR1 and CDR2: ENHRY, SYGVKD. Trimming cost V 10 bases and J 5 bases, with 11 bases left between them. The CDR3 is 12 residues long. CDR3 in amino acids: CASRDVTGELFF. Written as DNA, the CDR3 is TGTGCCAGCCGTGACGTAACCGGGGAGCTGTTTTTT.

The J gene is TRBJ2-2, the V gene TRBV5-1; tentatively, D is TRBD1 or TRBD2 (5 bases each). This CDR3 is built from 20 residues. Germline CDR1 and CDR2: SGHRS and YFSETQ. Between the trimmed V and J ends, which lost 2 bases and 0 bases, there was a span of 23 bases. The CDR3 bases are TGCGCCAGCAGCTTCATACTCGGACGGGGCCTGGCTTCGAACACCGGGGAGCTGTTTTTT. Amino acid sequence: CASSFILGRGLASNTGELFF.

The chain carries TRBV5-5 and TRBJ2-7; 10 bases agree with TRBD2. Trimming at V came to 1 base and at J to 7 bases, leaving 8 bases not matched to a gene. Germline-derived CDR1 and CDR2 are SGHKS and YYEKEE (reference sequence). This CDR3 has 15 residues. CDR3 sequence (DNA): TGTGCCAGCAGCTTGTTACCTAGCGGGGGCCAAGAGCAGTACTTC. Translation: CASSLLPSGGQEQYF.

The V call is TRBV4-1, the J call TRBJ1-2; D is unclear. The CDR3 is 13 amino acids. Germline V gives CDR1 MGHRA, CDR2 YSYEKL. Trimming shortened V by 1 base and J by 10 bases, and 13 bases separated the two germline ends. The CDR3 coding sequence is TGCGCCAGCAGCCAAGCCCCTACCGTGGTCTACACCTTC. This sequence encodes CASSQAPTVVYTF.

V usage is TRBV7-8 and J usage is TRBJ2-2, with 8 bases fitting TRBD2. CDR1 is SGHVS, CDR2 FQNEAQ, per germline. The V gene end was trimmed by 4 bases and the J gene end by 7 bases; junction bases not matched to a gene: 8. The CDR3 consists of 15 residues. The CDR3 nucleotides are TGTGCCAGCAGCTCTCGGGGGGGCCTTGGCGGGGAGCTGTTTTTT. Translated: CASSSRGGLGGELFF.

The rearrangement uses TRBV25-1 and TRBJ2-3, with D possibly being TRBD2 (5 bases). The germline CDR1 and CDR2 sequences are MGHDK and SYGVNS. The CDR3 covers 16 residues. Trimming removed 0 bases at V and 5 bases at J, with 15 bases between. The CDR3 loop reads CASSEYSGPRVDTQYF. CDR3 sequence (DNA): TGTGCCAGCAGTGAATACAGCGGCCCGAGGGTAGATACGCAGTATTTT.

The chain carries TRBV5-4 and TRBJ2-7; D unclear. The ends were cut back, 4 bases at V and 0 bases at J, with 17 bases in the middle. The germline V gene has CDR1 SGHNT and CDR2 YYREEE (reference sequence). This CDR3 has 16 residues. CDR3 nucleotide sequence: TGTGCCAGCAGCCCCGGTTTGTGGGTAAGCTCCTACGAGCAGTACTTC. The encoded protein is CASSPGLWVSSYEQYF.

This chain uses TRBV6-1 with TRBJ1-5; D possibly corresponds to TRBD1 (5 bases). The germline V and J ends were trimmed by 5 bases and 5 bases, with 10 bases remaining between them. The length of the CDR3 is 13 residues. Germline loops: CDR1 MNHNS, CDR2 SASEGT. As DNA, the CDR3 is TGTGCCAGCAGTCGGGGCTCAGATCAGCCCCAGCATTTT. This encodes CASSRGSDQPQHF.

The chain couples TRBV6-1 to TRBJ2-2; 7 bases are shared with TRBD1. Germline CDR1 is MNHNS and CDR2 is SASEGT. With V trimmed by 6 bases and J by 4 bases, 8 bases remained unmatched. The CDR3 sequence is 15 residues long. CDR3 bases: TGTGCCAGCAGAGAAAGGGGGCTCGGCACCGGGGAGCTGTTTTTT. Translated, it gives CASRERGLGTGELFF.

The chain employs TRBV7-3 and TRBJ2-7; TRBD2 is a possible D gene (6 bases). The CDR3 is 13 amino acids. CDR1 and CDR2 from the germline V gene are SGHTA and FQGTGA. V lost 5 bases and J lost 6, with 14 bases in between. The CDR3 DNA reads as TGTGCCAGCAGCCCGAGGGGAGGAAGCGAGCAGTACTTC. Residues: CASSPRGGSEQYF.

This sequence joins TRBV19 and TRBJ1-6, with 12 nucleotides matching TRBD1. Germline trimming cut 5 bases from V and 9 bases from J; bases unmatched to any gene: 2. The CDR3 loop spans 14 amino acids. Germline lookup yields CDR1 LNHDA and CDR2 SQIVND (reference sequence). The CDR3: CASSGGQGASPLHF. The CDR3 region has the DNA TGTGCCAGTAGTGGGGGACAGGGGGCTTCACCCCTCCACTTT.

This clone was observed once. This rearrangement joins TRBV19 to TRBJ2-7; D remains unclear. Germline lookup yields CDR1 LNHDA and CDR2 SQIVND (reference sequence). The CDR3 is 14 residues long. The ends were cut back, 4 bases at V and 3 bases at J, with 13 bases in the middle. DNA of the CDR3: TGTGCCAGTAGTAGAGACGTGTATTTCTACGAGCAGTACTTC. Amino acids: CASSRDVYFYEQYF.

The V call is TRBV11-2, the J call TRBJ1-6; possible D gene TRBD1, 6 bases. V shed 0 bases and J shed 9 bases, with 9 bases lying between them. CDR3 size: 14 residues. Germline lookup yields CDR1 SGHAT and CDR2 FQNNGV. The CDR3 bases are TGTGCCAGCAGCTTAGAAGGGGGGGTTTCACCCCTCCACTTT. Translation gives CASSLEGGVSPLHF.

V usage is TRBV25-1 and J usage is TRBJ1-1; D gene ambiguous. The V gene's germline CDR1 is MGHDK and CDR2 SYGVNS. With 7 bases removed from V and 0 bases from J, the gap between germline ends came to 3 bases. The CDR3 runs 11 residues. CDR3 DNA: TGTGCCAGCACCCTGAACACTGAAGCTTTCTTT. Amino acids: CASTLNTEAFF.

This sequence joins TRBV6-5 and TRBJ1-2; perhaps TRBD1 as D (6 bases). This CDR3 contains 14 residues. Between the trimmed V and J ends, which lost 5 bases and 4 bases, there was a span of 14 bases. Germline-derived CDR1 and CDR2 are MNHEY and SVGAGI. This CDR3 is CASSSGGASYGYTF. Written as DNA, the CDR3 is TGTGCCAGCAGTAGCGGGGGCGCCTCCTATGGCTACACCTTC.

This clone occurred once. The CDR3 DNA sequence: TGTGCCAGCACTCAAACGTCGGAACAGCCCCAGCATTTT. Translation: CASTQTSEQPQHF. The rearrangement links TRBV6-5 to TRBJ1-5; unclear D gene. V was cut by 7 bases and J by 7 bases, with 14 bases left in between. The length of the CDR3 is 13 residues. Germline loops: CDR1 MNHEY, CDR2 SVGAGI.

The chain uses TRBV7-2 and TRBJ2-7, with TRBD2 matching over 9 bases. V was pared by 1 base and J by 4 bases, with 8 bases of the junction left unmatched. Germline CDR1 reads SGHTA; CDR2 reads FQGNSA. The CDR3 totals 16 residues. The CDR3 protein is CASSLVGAGGVYEQYF. CDR3 coding DNA: TGTGCCAGCAGCTTAGTCGGTGCGGGAGGGGTTTACGAGCAGTACTTC.

The chain combines TRBV30 with TRBJ2-5, with TRBD1 matching over 9 bases. Germline CDR1 reads GTSNPN; CDR2 reads SVGIG (reference sequence). CDR3 length: 15 residues. Unmatched junction bases numbered 9, after V lost 5 bases and J lost 2 bases. The CDR3 loop reads CAWSMGQGLQETQYF. The CDR3 DNA is TGTGCCTGGTCAATGGGACAGGGCCTACAAGAGACCCAGTACTTC.

V gene TRBV2 combines with J gene TRBJ2-1; D possibly corresponds to TRBD2 (6 bases). The CDR3 has 17 amino acids. Trimming left V 6 bases short and J 3 bases short, with 21 bases between. Germline CDR1 and CDR2: SNHLY and FYNNEI. CDR3 loop: CASRLNPGLIVYNEQFF. The CDR3 nucleotides are TGTGCCAGCAGACTCAATCCGGGACTTATTGTCTACAATGAGCAGTTCTTC.

V gene TRBV7-9 combines with J gene TRBJ2-7; possibly TRBD1 for D (6 bases). There are 14 residues in the CDR3. Trimming took off 7 bases at V and 7 bases at J, with 20 bases between the two ends. Germline V gene data show CDR1 as SEHNR and CDR2 as FQNEAQ (reference sequence). CDR3 residues: CASTSLGTKGEQYF. The CDR3 DNA sequence: TGTGCCAGCACCTCACTTGGGACAAAGGGAGAGCAGTACTTC.

This chain uses TRBV19 with TRBJ2-7; D is possibly TRBD1 (6 bases). The CDR3 loop spans 15 amino acids. The germline V gene encodes CDR1 LNHDA and CDR2 SQIVND (reference sequence). V gave up 6 bases and J gave up 3 bases, with 18 bases separating them. The CDR3 sequence is CASRPRVGTIYEQYF. The CDR3 DNA sequence: TGTGCCAGTAGGCCCCGGGTAGGGACAATCTACGAGCAGTACTTC.

CDR3 coding DNA: TGCAGCGTTGGGGCCGCGGAATCTATCTCTGGAAACACCATATATTTT. Translated, it gives CSVGAAESISGNTIYF. The chain couples TRBV29-1 to TRBJ1-3; D is unclear. This CDR3 has 16 amino acids. CDR1 and CDR2 (germline): SQVTM, ANQGSEA. The V and J ends lost 4 bases and 0 bases respectively, with 16 bases between them.

The chain is built from TRBV19 and TRBJ2-7; 12 nucleotides line up with TRBD2. V shed 6 bases, J shed 3 bases, and the junction held 6 bases outside the gene matches. CDR1 is LNHDA, CDR2 SQIVND, per germline (reference sequence). This CDR3 is built from 15 residues. Written as DNA, the CDR3 is TGTGCCAGTAGCACCGGACTAGCGGGATACTACGAGCAGTACTTC. Its protein is CASSTGLAGYYEQYF.

The sample holds one count of this clone. The chain employs TRBV4-3 and TRBJ2-1; TRBD2 might be the D (6 bases). Germline-derived CDR1 and CDR2 are LGHNA and YSLEER. The ends were cut back, 8 bases at V and 0 bases at J, with 17 bases in the middle. CDR3 size: 16 residues. The CDR3 DNA sequence: TGCGCCAGCTGGGGGGTTGCACGGAGCTCCTACAATGAGCAGTTCTTC. Protein product: CASWGVARSSYNEQFF.